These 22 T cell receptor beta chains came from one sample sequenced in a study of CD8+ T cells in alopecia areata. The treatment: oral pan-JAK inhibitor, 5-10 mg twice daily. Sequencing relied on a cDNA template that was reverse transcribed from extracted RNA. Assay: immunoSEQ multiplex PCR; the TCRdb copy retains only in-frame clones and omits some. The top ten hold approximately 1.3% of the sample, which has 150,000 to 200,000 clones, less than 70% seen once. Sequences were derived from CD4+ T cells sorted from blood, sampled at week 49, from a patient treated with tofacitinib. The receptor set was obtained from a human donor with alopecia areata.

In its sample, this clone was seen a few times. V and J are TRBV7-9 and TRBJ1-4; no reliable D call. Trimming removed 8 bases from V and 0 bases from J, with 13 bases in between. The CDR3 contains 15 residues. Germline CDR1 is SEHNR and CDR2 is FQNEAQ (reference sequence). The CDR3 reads CASSPQEATNEKLFF. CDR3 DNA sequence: TGTGCCAGCTCTCCCCAAGAAGCAACTAATGAAAAACTGTTTTTT.

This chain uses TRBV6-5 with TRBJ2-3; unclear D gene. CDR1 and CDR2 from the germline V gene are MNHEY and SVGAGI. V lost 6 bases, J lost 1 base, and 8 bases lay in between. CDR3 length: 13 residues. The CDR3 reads CASRPAGTDTQYF. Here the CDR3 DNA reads TGTGCCAGCAGGCCCGCCGGCACAGATACGCAGTATTTT.

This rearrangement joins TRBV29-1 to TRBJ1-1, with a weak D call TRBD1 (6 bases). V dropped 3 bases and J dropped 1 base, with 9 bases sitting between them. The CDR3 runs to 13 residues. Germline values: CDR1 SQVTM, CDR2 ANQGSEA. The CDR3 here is CSVDGTRNTEAFF. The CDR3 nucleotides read TGCAGCGTTGACGGGACAAGGAACACTGAAGCTTTCTTT.

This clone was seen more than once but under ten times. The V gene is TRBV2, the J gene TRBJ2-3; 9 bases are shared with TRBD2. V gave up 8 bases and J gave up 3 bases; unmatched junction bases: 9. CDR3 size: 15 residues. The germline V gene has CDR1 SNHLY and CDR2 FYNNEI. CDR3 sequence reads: CASGSIGLATDTQYF. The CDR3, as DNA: TGTGCCAGCGGCTCGATCGGACTAGCGACAGATACGCAGTATTTT.

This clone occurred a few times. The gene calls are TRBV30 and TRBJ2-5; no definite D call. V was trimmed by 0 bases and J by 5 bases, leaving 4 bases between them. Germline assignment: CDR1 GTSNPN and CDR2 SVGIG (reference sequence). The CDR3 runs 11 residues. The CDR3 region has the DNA TGTGCCTGGAGTGTAGCGGAGACCCAGTACTTC. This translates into CAWSVAETQYF.

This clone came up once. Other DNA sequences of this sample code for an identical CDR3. The CDR3 loop is CASSASEETQYF. In nucleotides, the CDR3 is TGTGCCAGCAGCGCCTCCGAAGAGACCCAGTACTTC. V usage is TRBV9 and J usage is TRBJ2-5; D is ambiguous. This CDR3 spans 12 amino acids. The germline V and J ends were trimmed by 3 bases and 3 bases, with 6 bases remaining between them. Per germline, CDR1 SGDLS and CDR2 YYNGEE.

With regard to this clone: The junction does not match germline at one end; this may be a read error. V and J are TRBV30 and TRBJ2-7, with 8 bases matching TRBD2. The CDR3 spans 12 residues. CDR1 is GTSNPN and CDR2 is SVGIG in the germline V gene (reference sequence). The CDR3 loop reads CAWSLSRGGTHF. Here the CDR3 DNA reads TGTGCCTGGAGTCTAAGTCGGGGGGGGACCCATTTC.

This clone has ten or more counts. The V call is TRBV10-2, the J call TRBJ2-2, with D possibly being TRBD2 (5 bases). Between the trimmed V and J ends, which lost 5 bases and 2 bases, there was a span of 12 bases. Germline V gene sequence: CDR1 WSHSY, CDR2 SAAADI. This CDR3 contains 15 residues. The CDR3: CASSLTGVNTGELFF. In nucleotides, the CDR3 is TGCGCCAGCAGTCTTACCGGGGTCAACACCGGGGAGCTGTTTTTT.

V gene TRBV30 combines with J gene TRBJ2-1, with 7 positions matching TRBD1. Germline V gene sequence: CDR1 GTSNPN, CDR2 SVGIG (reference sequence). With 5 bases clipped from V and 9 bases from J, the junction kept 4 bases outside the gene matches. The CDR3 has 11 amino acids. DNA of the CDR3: TGTGCCTGGGACAGGGCCGGTGAGCAGTTCTTC. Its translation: CAWDRAGEQFF.

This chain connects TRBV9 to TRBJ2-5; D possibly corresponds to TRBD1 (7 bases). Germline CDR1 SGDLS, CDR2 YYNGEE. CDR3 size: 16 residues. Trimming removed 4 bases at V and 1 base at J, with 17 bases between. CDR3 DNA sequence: TGTGCCAGCAGCCCCCAGGCAGGGGGAGGCCAAGAGACCCAGTACTTC. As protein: CASSPQAGGGQETQYF. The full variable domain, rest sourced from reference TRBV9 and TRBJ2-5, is DSGVTQTPKHLITATGQRVTLRCSPRSGDLSVYWYQQSLDQGLQFLIQYYNGEERAKGNILERFSAQQFPDLHSELNLSSLELGDSALYFCASSPQAGGGQETQYFGPGTRLLVL.

CDR3 amino acids: CASSRFGQSTEAFF. The CDR3 DNA reads TGTGCCAGCAGCCGCTTCGGACAGTCCACTGAAGCTTTCTTT. The genes are TRBV5-6 and TRBJ1-1, with TRBD1 as a possible D gene (6 bases). This CDR3 has 14 amino acids. Per germline, CDR1 SGHDT and CDR2 YYEEEE. The V gene lost 4 bases and the J gene lost 4 bases, with 14 bases spanning the gap.

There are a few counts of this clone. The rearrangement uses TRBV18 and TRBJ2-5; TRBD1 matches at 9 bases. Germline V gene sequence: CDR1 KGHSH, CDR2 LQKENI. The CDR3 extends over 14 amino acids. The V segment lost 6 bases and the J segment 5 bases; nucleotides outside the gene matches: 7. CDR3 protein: CASSHGTGTETQYF. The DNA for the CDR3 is TGTGCCAGCTCGCACGGGACAGGGACTGAGACCCAGTACTTC.

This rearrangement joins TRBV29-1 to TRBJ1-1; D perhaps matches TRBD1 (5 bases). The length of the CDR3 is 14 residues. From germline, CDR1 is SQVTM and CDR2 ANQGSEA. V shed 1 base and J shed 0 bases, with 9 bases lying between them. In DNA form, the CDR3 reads TGCAGCGTTGAAGGACAGAGACTGAACACTGAAGCTTTCTTT. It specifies CSVEGQRLNTEAFF.

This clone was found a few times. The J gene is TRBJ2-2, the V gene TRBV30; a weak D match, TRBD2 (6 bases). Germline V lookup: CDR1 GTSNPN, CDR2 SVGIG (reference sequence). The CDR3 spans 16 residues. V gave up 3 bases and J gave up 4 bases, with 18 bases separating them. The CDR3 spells CAWSDPERRGTGELFF. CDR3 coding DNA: TGTGCCTGGAGCGACCCAGAGCGGCGGGGCACCGGGGAGCTGTTTTTT.

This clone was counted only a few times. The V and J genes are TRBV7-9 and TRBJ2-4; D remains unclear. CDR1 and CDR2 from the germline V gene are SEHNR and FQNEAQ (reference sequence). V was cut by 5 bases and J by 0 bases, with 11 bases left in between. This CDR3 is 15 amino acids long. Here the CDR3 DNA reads TGTGCCAGCAGCCTTTCAGCCGTAGCCAAAAACATTCAGTACTTC. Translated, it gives CASSLSAVAKNIQYF.

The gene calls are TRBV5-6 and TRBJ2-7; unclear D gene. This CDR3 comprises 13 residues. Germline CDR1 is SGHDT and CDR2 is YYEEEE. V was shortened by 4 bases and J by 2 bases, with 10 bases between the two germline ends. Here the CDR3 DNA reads TGTGCCAGCAGCAGCCTCCGGGCCTACGAGCAGTACTTC. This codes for CASSSLRAYEQYF.

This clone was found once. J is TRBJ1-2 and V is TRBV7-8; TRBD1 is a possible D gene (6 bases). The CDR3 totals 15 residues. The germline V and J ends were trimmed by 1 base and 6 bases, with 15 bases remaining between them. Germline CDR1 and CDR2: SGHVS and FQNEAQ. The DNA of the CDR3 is TGTGCCAGCAGCTTAGGAGAAAAGGGGGATGATGGCTACACCTTC. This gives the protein CASSLGEKGDDGYTF.

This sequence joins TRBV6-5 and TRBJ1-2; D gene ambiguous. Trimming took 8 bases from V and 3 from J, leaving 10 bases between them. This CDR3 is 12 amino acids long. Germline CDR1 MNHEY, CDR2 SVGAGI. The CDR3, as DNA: TGTGCCAGCGGGCGGGGTTACTATGGCTACACCTTC. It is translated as CASGRGYYGYTF.

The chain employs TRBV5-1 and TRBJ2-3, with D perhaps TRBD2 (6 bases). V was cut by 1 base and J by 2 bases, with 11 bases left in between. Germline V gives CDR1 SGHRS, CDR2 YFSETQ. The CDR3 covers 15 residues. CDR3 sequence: CASSLRGLTTDTQYF. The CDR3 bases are TGCGCCAGCAGCTTGAGAGGACTAACCACAGATACGCAGTATTTT.

The CDR3 reads CAWSGGTGSRQPQHF. The CDR3 DNA sequence: TGTGCCTGGAGTGGGGGGACAGGCAGCCGTCAGCCCCAGCATTTT. The chain uses TRBV30 and TRBJ1-5; 8 nucleotides match TRBD1. V gave up 1 base and J gave up 6 bases; unmatched junction bases: 8. The CDR3 contains 15 residues. Germline CDR1 reads GTSNPN; CDR2 reads SVGIG (reference sequence).

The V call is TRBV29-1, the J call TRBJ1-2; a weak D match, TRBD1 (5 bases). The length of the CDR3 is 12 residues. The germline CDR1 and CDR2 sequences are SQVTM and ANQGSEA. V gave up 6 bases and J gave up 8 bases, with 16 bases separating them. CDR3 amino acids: CSVPAGGAGYTF. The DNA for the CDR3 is TGCAGCGTCCCTGCGGGAGGGGCCGGCTACACCTTC.

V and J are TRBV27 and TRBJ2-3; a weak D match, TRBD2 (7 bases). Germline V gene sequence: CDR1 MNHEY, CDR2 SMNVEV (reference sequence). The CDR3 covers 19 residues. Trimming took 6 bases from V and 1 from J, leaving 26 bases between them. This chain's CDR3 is CASSHSYRGRGLRTDTQYF. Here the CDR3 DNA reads TGTGCCAGCAGCCATTCTTACCGGGGGCGGGGGCTCCGCACAGATACGCAGTATTTT.